This note documents a single T cell receptor (beta chain) sequence. These data are taken from a study of blood T cell repertoires in COVID-19. For the study at large: PBMCs, B-cell-depleted T cells, or T cells provided the cDNA or gDNA that made up the material.

Original processing methods: Researchers report that nucleated cell counts were estimated from reference gene primer amplification. TCRdb's table, derived via immunoSEQ multiplex PCR, lists solely in-frame clones and lacks some. V and J calls and clone size are copied from that table; D and trimming were computed from the DNA. The sample yields 200,000 to 250,000 clones, 75% to 85% seen once. Seattle patients were enrolled during active infection and followed longitudinally. The CDR3 runs 12 residues. The germline V and J ends were trimmed by 8 bases and 6 bases, with 13 bases remaining between them. The germline V gene encodes CDR1 MNHEY and CDR2 SVGAGI.

The sequencing sample was made of peripheral blood. This sequence originates from a woman of 80 years or more with COVID-19, enrolled during active disease. The chain joins TRBV6-5 to TRBJ1-1; D gene unclear. CDR3 sequence reads: CASGSGSAEAFF. The CDR3 DNA sequence: TGTGCCAGCGGCTCTGGGAGCGCTGAAGCTTTCTTT.